This T cell receptor (beta chain) came from a study of blood T cell repertoires in COVID-19. The germline CDR1 and CDR2 sequences are MDHEN and SYDVKM. CDR3 size: 15 residues. Trimming cost V 2 bases and J 4 bases; bases outside gene matches: 6. As processed by the authors: Cell counts per sample came from amplifying reference gene primers. Using immunoSEQ multiplex PCR, the repertoire was profiled, and TCRdb retains in-frame clones only, with some absent. Clone size and the V and J calls come from that table; the DNA yielded D and trimming. The sample has approximately 110,000 clones, more than 60% seen once.

This sequence was found in a man between 65 and 85 years old with active or convalescent COVID-19. Sequencing was performed on peripheral blood. The chain has TRBV28 and TRBJ2-7, with 9 bases lining up with TRBD2. This chain's CDR3 is CASSLRGLARYEQYF. DNA for the CDR3: TGTGCCAGCAGTTTAAGGGGACTAGCCCGATACGAGCAGTACTTC.